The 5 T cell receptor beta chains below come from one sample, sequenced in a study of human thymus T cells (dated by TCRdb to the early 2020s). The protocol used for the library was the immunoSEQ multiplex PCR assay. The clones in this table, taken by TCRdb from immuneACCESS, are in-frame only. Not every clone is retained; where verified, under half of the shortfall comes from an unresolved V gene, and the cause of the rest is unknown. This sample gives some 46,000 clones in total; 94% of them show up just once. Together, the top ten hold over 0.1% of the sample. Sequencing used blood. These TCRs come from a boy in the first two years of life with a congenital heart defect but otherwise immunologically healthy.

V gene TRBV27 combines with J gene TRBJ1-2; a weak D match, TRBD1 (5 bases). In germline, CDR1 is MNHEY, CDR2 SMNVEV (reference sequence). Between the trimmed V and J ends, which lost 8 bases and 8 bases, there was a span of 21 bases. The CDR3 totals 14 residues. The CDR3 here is CASGAPGPKGGYTF. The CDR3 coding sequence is TGTGCCAGCGGAGCTCCGGGACCGAAGGGAGGCTACACCTTC.

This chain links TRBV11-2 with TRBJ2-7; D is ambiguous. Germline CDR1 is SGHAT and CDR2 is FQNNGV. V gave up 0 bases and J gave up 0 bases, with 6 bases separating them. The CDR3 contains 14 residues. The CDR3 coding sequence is TGTGCCAGCAGCTTAGACTTACCCTCCTACGAGCAGTACTTC. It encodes CASSLDLPSYEQYF. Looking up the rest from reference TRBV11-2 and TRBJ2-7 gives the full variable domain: EAGVAQSPRYKIIEKRQSVAFWCNPISGHATLYWYQQILGQGPKLLIQFQNNGVVDDSQLPKDRFSAERLKGVDSTLKIQPAKLEDSAVYLCASSLDLPSYEQYFGPGTRLTVT.

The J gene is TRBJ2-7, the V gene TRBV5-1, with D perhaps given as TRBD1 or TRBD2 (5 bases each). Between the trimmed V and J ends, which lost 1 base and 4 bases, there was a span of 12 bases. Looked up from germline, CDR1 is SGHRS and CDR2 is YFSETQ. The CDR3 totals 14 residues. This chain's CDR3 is CASSLLGREYEQYF. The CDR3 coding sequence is TGCGCCAGCAGCTTGTTGGGCAGGGAGTACGAGCAGTACTTC.

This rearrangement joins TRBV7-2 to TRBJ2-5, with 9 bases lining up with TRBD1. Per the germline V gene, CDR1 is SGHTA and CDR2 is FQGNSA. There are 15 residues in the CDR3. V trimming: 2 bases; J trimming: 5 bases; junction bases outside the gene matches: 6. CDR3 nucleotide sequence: TGTGCCAGCAGCTTAACAGGGGGCGCGGAGGAGACCCAGTACTTC. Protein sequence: CASSLTGGAEETQYF. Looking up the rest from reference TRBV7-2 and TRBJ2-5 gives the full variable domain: GAGVSQSPSNKVTEKGKDVELRCDPISGHTALYWYRQSLGQGLEFLIYFQGNSAPDKSGLPSDRFSAERTGGSVSTLTIQRTQQEDSAVYLCASSLTGGAEETQYFGPGTRLLVL.

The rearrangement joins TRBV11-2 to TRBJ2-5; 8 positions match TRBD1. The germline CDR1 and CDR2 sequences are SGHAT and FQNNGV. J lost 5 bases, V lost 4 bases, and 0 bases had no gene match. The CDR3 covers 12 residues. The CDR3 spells CASSWTGETQYF. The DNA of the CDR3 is TGTGCCAGCAGCTGGACAGGGGAGACCCAGTACTTC.